This entry is about one T cell receptor (beta chain). Its binding antigen is unknown. The input lacks base qualities; no much larger clone sits a single base away. This sample was included in a study of blood T cells in healthy people across ages (dated by TCRdb to about 2015). Concerning the study at large: In model experiments, template switching captured about one uniquely barcoded TCR beta cDNA molecule for every two T cells. To track age-related changes in TCR beta repertoire diversity, the study relied on deep sequencing normalized with unique cDNA molecular identifiers. The donors were divided into four age groups: young (average roughly 17 years), middle-aged (about 40), aged (around 67) and long-lived (nearly 85). The study analyzed two additional independent replicas of 1 million unique cDNA reads from the same blood draw for two donors, one aged 18 to 29 and one aged 80 or older.

The donors were around 39 Caucasian individuals from Russia, aged 6 to 90 years, who were systemically healthy. Each donor gave approximately 9.4 milliliters of peripheral blood, drawn into EDTA-treated Vacutainer tubes. Ficoll-Paque density-gradient centrifugation was used to isolate PBMCs, with at least 6 million obtained per sample. Total RNA was extracted from PBMCs with Trizol reagent, with at least 5 micrograms obtained per sample. For every donor, flow cytometry on a PBMC aliquot measured the percentage of naive CD45RAhigh/CD27high T cells. Overall study results and their limits: Observed TCR beta diversity correlated strongly with the percentage of naive T cells measured by flow cytometry. Compared with the aged group, more naive CD4+ T cells, fewer expanded clones and increased TCR diversity were shown by the long-lived group, suggesting age selection. Because donor CMV infection status was unknown, age-related changes in expanded clonotypes were potentially confounded. Since profiling was done on bulk unsorted PBMCs, naive and antigen-experienced compartments could not be conclusively compared. Observed TCR beta diversity per million T cells fell roughly linearly with age, and a significant reduction was already apparent by age roughly 40. Estimates of total diversity from one million sequenced T cells were regarded as lower bounds and underestimates.

Libraries came from 5' RACE. The run used an Illumina HiSeq 2500. A second PCR of roughly 7 to 12 cycles was performed with a sample-barcoded 5' primer and a J-beta primer mix. Each TCR beta cDNA molecule received a unique molecular identifier from a template-switch 5' adaptor carrying 12 random nucleotides. Each sample yielded at least 2.5 million CDR3-containing paired-end reads. First-strand cDNA synthesis was performed from all RNA using the Mint cDNA synthesis kit, with priming by a TRBC-specific oligonucleotide. Following uracil-DNA glycosylase treatment, all cDNA underwent a first 18-cycle PCR with the universal primers M1SS and BC2_uni_R. As for the authors' bioinformatics: For normalization, 1 million high-quality reads, each with a distinct molecular identifier, were randomly selected from each sample. Reads sharing molecular identifiers were discarded rather than binned into consensus sequences. MiTCR, with a Q25 quality threshold and the strictest error-elimination algorithm, was used for CDR3 identification, clonotype clustering and error correction. A nonparametric unseen species model with Euler transformation was used to estimate lower-bound total TCR beta diversity. TCRdb reprocessed the public reads (quality trimming at Q25 with fastp, clone calling with MiXCR) and kept in-frame beta chains. Every distinct CDR3 protein forms one entry, paired with its most common genes and DNA. In this record, the V and J calls reflect TCRdb's handling and not the investigators' own analysis. A total of a few hundred thousand distinct CDR3 sequences appear in this sample, roughly a quarter of them only once. 3.6% of the sample comes from the top ten.

From the germline V gene, CDR1 is SQVTM and CDR2 is ANQGSEA. The CDR3 covers 13 residues, taking in both the cysteine and the phenylalanine. Only the CDR3 part of the read is kept: 39 bases, read in frame from the first base. Trimming removed 5 bases from V and 4 bases from J; the gene matches leave 7 bases unexplained. The same sample was also used in a study of T cells of mothers and their children. As described in the second report: Nine systemically healthy Caucasian individuals, comprising three mothers and their six children, were included as donors. cDNA synthesis used all of the extracted RNA, with roughly 1.5 ug of RNA in each 15 ul reaction. In the second PCR, the M1S primer added sample barcodes and 2-4 random nucleotides. More than 8.5 million TCR beta CDR3 reads were obtained from each mother, and some 3.3 million reads were obtained from each child. Thymic selection shapes the output of TCR recombination in a similar way in related and unrelated pairs, and inherited differences have a minor effect. Related mother-child pairs always showed normalized repertoire overlap that was slightly higher than in unrelated mother-child pairs, though the difference was never significant. Persistent microchimeric T cell clones were not detected, at a sensitivity of about 90 clones per million clonotypes. To look for features that set related mother-child pairs apart from unrelated individuals, the researchers ran deep NGS to compare the TCR beta repertoires of mothers and children. The mean age was roughly 36 +/- 4 years for the mothers and roughly 10 +/- 4 years for the children. After adapters were ligated using NEBNext reagents, the libraries underwent 100+100 nt paired-end sequencing on an Illumina HiSeq 2000. Mother and child libraries were prepared a month apart and sequenced in separate runs to prevent cross-contamination. Each donor had between roughly 450,000 and 2,100,000 distinct TCR beta clonotypes identified. Naive TCR beta clonotypes were estimated from low-frequency clonotypes matched to each donor's FACS-determined naive share, without sorting.

Sample: blood. The chain links TRBV29-1 with TRBJ2-7, with 8 middle bases fitting TRBD1. The receptor comes from a boy aged 2 to 9 in good health. The CDR3 here reads CSVKTGERYEQYF. The DNA reads TGCAGCGTTAAGACAGGGGAGAGGTACGAGCAGTACTTC.